The clone carrying this TCR beta chain came up a few times. The antigen remains unidentified. The sample belongs to a study of T cell responses to AZD1222 COVID-19 vaccine. Broader study findings: Sampled repertoires all dated from after the peak T cell response. Females made up more of the donors, who were largely white British, and clonal diversity may have come out too low. Seropositivity was recorded at baseline in only a handful of AZD1222 recipients.

Unmatched junction bases numbered 5, after V lost 5 bases and J lost 0 bases. The CDR3 is made up of 15 amino acids. Germline lookup yields CDR1 SGHTA and CDR2 FQGNSA. Doses given second, at about 4 or about 12 weeks, were pooled. Profiled with immunoSEQ multiplex PCR; TCRdb holds only in-frame clones, not every one. The sample yields 80,000 to 100,000 clones, approximately 85% seen once. Sequencing was performed on peripheral blood, taken 28 days after the second AZD1222 dose. V usage is TRBV7-2 and J usage is TRBJ1-1; 8 bases align to TRBD1. This clonotype originated in an adult who received the AZD1222 COVID-19 vaccine. The CDR3 region has the DNA TGTGCCAGCAGCGCCTCAGGGGGCATGAACACTGAAGCTTTCTTT. This encodes CASSASGGMNTEAFF. Full variable domain (outside the CDR3, taken from reference TRBV7-2 and TRBJ1-1): GAGVSQSPSNKVTEKGKDVELRCDPISGHTALYWYRQSLGQGLEFLIYFQGNSAPDKSGLPSDRFSAERTGGSVSTLTIQRTQQEDSAVYLCASSASGGMNTEAFFGQGTRLTVV.